The TCR beta chain under discussion was sequenced for a study of OX40 agonist ivuxolimab in advanced cancers. Study at large: In this cohort, patients received ivuxolimab, an agonistic anti-OX40 (CD134) antibody. Partial response was recorded in three patients: one hepatocellular carcinoma and two cutaneous melanoma cases. Dose-escalation subjects each had hepatocellular carcinoma, melanoma, renal cell or head and neck cancer. Prior checkpoint blockade (anti-PD-1, anti-PD-L1 or anti-CTLA-4) was permitted; less than 45% had it.

The protocol was immunoSEQ multiplex PCR, while the TCRdb copy is restricted to in-frame clones and leaves out a portion. The sample includes around 69,000 clones, around 86% of them seen just once. The germline CDR1 and CDR2 sequences are SGHAT and FQNNGV. This CDR3 has 17 residues. V lost 4 bases and J lost 3; bases outside the gene matches: 13. The material was CD4+ or CD8+ T cells sorted from blood, obtained in a trial of the OX40 agonist ivuxolimab. The TCR was taken from an adult with an advanced solid tumor such as melanoma, head and neck, liver or kidney cancer. The chain carries TRBV11-2 and TRBJ1-2; 8 nucleotides agree with TRBD1. The CDR3 nucleotides are TGTGCCAGCAGCTCCCGGGACAGGAGACTTCTTCACTATGGCTACACCTTC. It encodes CASSSRDRRLLHYGYTF.